The T cell receptor (beta chain) under discussion was sequenced for a study of identical twins. Study-wide points: For cord blood, abundant beta clonotypes had fewer insertions, unlike memory repertoires, which showed none.

The cDNA had a unique molecular identifier and a template-switch universal primer site. TCRdb fed the 5' RACE reads into MiXCR, producing one record per CDR3 protein. Of a few hundred thousand distinct CDR3 sequences listed, roughly an eighth are singletons. Everyone who donated was a healthy Caucasian. The CDR3 runs to 15 residues. The germline CDR1 and CDR2 sequences are SGHDT and YYEEEE. V was pared by 5 bases and J by 9 bases, with 12 bases of the junction left unmatched. Details on this clonotype: Its antigen remains unknown.

The same sample was also studied in work on yellow fever vaccine responses in identical twins.

This chain uses TRBV5-6 with TRBJ2-1; 9 nucleotides line up with TRBD1. Sequencing input: CD4+ T cells sorted from blood. The clonotype originates from a woman aged 18-29 years in good health. CDR3 sequence (DNA): TGTGCCAGCAGGGCGGCCGGGACAGGGTCCGGTGAGCAGTTCTTC. Translation gives CASRAAGTGSGEQFF.